This passage covers 20 T cell receptor beta chains from one sample sequenced in a study of T cells in Graves' hyperthyroidism and ophthalmopathy. Amplification of TCR beta CDR3 regions was performed using RNA transcripts as template. Initially, a first-round RT-PCR of the TCR CDR3 employed the HTBI primer set. MiXCR, applied by TCRdb to the multiplex PCR reads, yields one record per CDR3 protein. The data contain roughly 500,000 distinct CDR3 sequences, 20% to 25% of them singletons. The sequenced material came from blood. These receptors all stem from a woman in her sixties or seventies with Graves' ophthalmopathy.

In its sample, this clonotype was seen many times. The V and J genes are TRBV2 and TRBJ1-4, with D maybe TRBD1 (5 bases). V lost 3 bases to trimming and J lost 2 bases, with 10 bases between them. This CDR3 contains 15 residues. Looked up from germline, CDR1 is SNHLY and CDR2 is FYNNEI. The CDR3 DNA reads TGTGCCAGCAGTGAGGAGGGGTTGACTAATGAAAAACTGTTTTTT. Its translation is CASSEEGLTNEKLFF.

The table lists this clonotype with a few counts. V usage is TRBV9 and J usage is TRBJ2-2; D is unclear. Germline values: CDR1 SGDLS, CDR2 YYNGEE. The V and J ends lost 0 bases and 2 bases respectively, with 8 bases between them. This CDR3 contains 15 residues. The DNA for the CDR3 is TGTGCCAGCAGCGTAGAAGGGTTCAACACCGGGGAGCTGTTTTTT. Protein sequence: CASSVEGFNTGELFF.

A note on this clonotype: A clone one base away is much larger, so this may be a read error. The V call is TRBV6-1, the J call TRBJ2-7, with D hard to call. This CDR3 spans 12 amino acids. The germline V gene encodes CDR1 MNHNS and CDR2 SASEGT. Here the CDR3 DNA reads TGTGCCAACAGTGAATCCCCCTACGAGCAGTACTTC. Translated, it gives CANSESPYEQYF.

The chain employs TRBV3-1 and TRBJ2-7; D is perhaps TRBD1 or TRBD2 (5 bases each). The CDR3 has 18 amino acids. Germline assignment: CDR1 LGHDT and CDR2 YNNKEL (reference sequence). Trimming took off 3 bases at V and 3 bases at J, with 24 bases between the two ends. CDR3 sequence (DNA): TGTGCCAGCAGCCAGGATTGGGACGGTCTCCCTATTTTCTACGAGCAGTACTTC. Its protein is CASSQDWDGLPIFYEQYF.

This clonotype was observed a handful of times. A junction end diverges from the germline sequence, so it may reflect a read error. The chain has TRBV7-7 and TRBJ2-3; the match to TRBD2 covers 8 bases. The CDR3 consists of 14 residues. Germline V gives CDR1 SSHAT, CDR2 FNYEAQ (reference sequence). This chain's CDR3 is CASSLAGTRDTQYF. CDR3 DNA sequence: TGTGCTAGCAGCTTAGCCGGGACTAGAGATACGCAGTATTTT.

In its sample, this clonotype was seen many times. The gene calls are TRBV10-3 and TRBJ2-3, with D perhaps matching TRBD1 or TRBD2 (5 bases each). Germline-derived CDR1 and CDR2 are ENHRY and SYGVKD. Trimming took off 4 bases at V and 5 bases at J, with 10 bases between the two ends. There are 13 residues in the CDR3. In nucleotides, the CDR3 is TGTGCCATCAGTGGAGGGGCAGGAGATACGCAGTATTTT. Its protein product is CAISGGAGDTQYF.

This clonotype has a handful of counts. This rearrangement joins TRBV12-3 or TRBV12-4 to TRBJ2-7, with TRBD2 identical over 7 bases. Trimming took 3 bases from V and 4 from J; bases not matched to a gene: 6. The CDR3 has 14 residues. CDR3 region: CASSLAGDMYEQYF. CDR3 nucleotides: TGTGCCAGCAGTTTGGCGGGAGACATGTACGAGCAGTACTTC.

This clonotype was seen only a few times. The chain links TRBV9 to TRBJ2-5, with a tentative D call TRBD2 (6 bases). CDR3 size: 17 residues. V was pared by 0 bases and J by 2 bases, with 17 bases between. CDR1 and CDR2 from the germline V gene are SGDLS and YYNGEE. The CDR3 reads CASSVGSAGSPQETQYF. The CDR3 DNA reads TGTGCCAGCAGCGTAGGGTCAGCGGGCTCGCCTCAAGAGACCCAGTACTTC.

The sample holds a few counts of this clonotype. The chain is built from TRBV24-1 and TRBJ2-7; 10 bases are a match to TRBD2. Germline CDR1 KGHDR, CDR2 SFDVKD. The CDR3 has 15 residues. Unmatched junction bases numbered 7, after V lost 3 bases and J lost 6 bases. In nucleotides, the CDR3 is TGTGCCACCAGTGATCCTTCTAGCGGGAGAGGCGAGCAGTACTTC. Its protein is CATSDPSSGRGEQYF.

The gene calls are TRBV6-1 and TRBJ2-2, with TRBD2 matching 7 bases. Germline CDR1 is MNHNS and CDR2 is SASEGT. The trim removed 6 bases at V and 2 bases at J, leaving 6 bases unmatched. The CDR3 is 15 amino acids. CDR3: CASRRTSYNTGELFF. The CDR3 DNA sequence: TGTGCCAGCAGACGGACTAGTTATAACACCGGGGAGCTGTTTTTT.

The chain couples TRBV5-1 to TRBJ2-7; 8 positions agree with TRBD1. Germline loops: CDR1 SGHRS, CDR2 YFSETQ. The trim removed 3 bases at V and 3 bases at J, leaving 11 bases unmatched. The CDR3 covers 16 residues. CDR3: CASSSARDDRGYEQYF. CDR3 sequence (DNA): TGCGCCAGCAGCTCTGCCAGGGACGACAGGGGCTACGAGCAGTACTTC.

This sequence joins TRBV30 and TRBJ1-2; no firm D call. The CDR3 spans 13 residues. Trimming cost V 0 bases and J 4 bases, with 9 bases left between them. The germline V gene encodes CDR1 GTSNPN and CDR2 SVGIG (reference sequence). CDR3 sequence reads: CAWSVRAVYGYTF. The CDR3 DNA reads as TGTGCCTGGAGTGTAAGGGCTGTCTATGGCTACACCTTC.

This clonotype appeared many times. This chain uses TRBV3-1 with TRBJ2-3; 11 bases align to TRBD2. The germline V gene encodes CDR1 LGHDT and CDR2 YNNKEL (reference sequence). The CDR3 consists of 15 residues. V was pared by 3 bases and J by 2 bases, with 1 base of the junction left unmatched. In nucleotides, the CDR3 is TGTGCCAGCAGCCAGGGACTAGCGGTCACAGATACGCAGTATTTT. This encodes CASSQGLAVTDTQYF.

The chain links TRBV6-1 to TRBJ1-3; D gene uncertain. This CDR3 has 16 amino acids. Germline CDR1 MNHNS, CDR2 SASEGT. The germline V and J ends were trimmed by 4 bases and 0 bases, with 13 bases remaining between them. CDR3 sequence reads: CASSGLGRHSGNTIYF. CDR3 sequence (DNA): TGTGCCAGCAGTGGTCTCGGGCGGCACTCTGGAAACACCATATATTTT.

This clonotype was recorded a few times. The CDR3 coding sequence is TGTGCCAGCAGCTTAGCCCGCAGGACTGAAGCTTTCTTT. Protein: CASSLARRTEAFF. This chain uses TRBV11-2 with TRBJ1-1; D is uncertain. The CDR3 runs to 13 residues. Germline-derived CDR1 and CDR2 are SGHAT and FQNNGV. The V end lost 1 base, the J end lost 5 bases, and 8 bases lay between the germline ends.

This clonotype has only a few counts. The rearrangement joins TRBV3-1 to TRBJ2-7; weak D call: TRBD2 (6 bases). Per the germline V gene, CDR1 is LGHDT and CDR2 is YNNKEL (reference sequence). Trimming removed 1 base at V and 0 bases at J, with 10 bases between. CDR3 length: 15 residues. The CDR3 DNA is TGTGCCAGCAGCCAAGTGGCGGGGTCCTCCTACGAGCAGTACTTC. Encoded protein: CASSQVAGSSYEQYF.

This clonotype occurred a few times. The V and J genes are TRBV25-1 and TRBJ2-7, with D perhaps TRBD2 (6 bases). V gave up 7 bases and J gave up 0 bases, with 7 bases separating them. CDR3 length: 12 residues. CDR1 is MGHDK, CDR2 SYGVNS, per germline. The CDR3 here is CASTGSSYEQYF. CDR3 coding DNA: TGTGCCAGCACCGGGAGCTCCTACGAGCAGTACTTC.

Many counts were recorded for this clonotype. The chain has TRBV7-3 and TRBJ1-2; 11 bases align to TRBD1. Germline-derived CDR1 and CDR2 are SGHTA and FQGTGA. V lost 1 base, J lost 7 bases, and 5 bases stayed unmatched. CDR3 length: 15 amino acids. The CDR3 DNA reads TGTGCCAGCAGCTTAATGGTGGACAGGGGGCGTGGCTACACCTTC. Protein product: CASSLMVDRGRGYTF.

This clonotype has at least ten counts. This sequence joins TRBV2 and TRBJ1-1; D possibly corresponds to TRBD1 (6 bases). Germline CDR1 and CDR2: SNHLY and FYNNEI. Trimming left V 6 bases short and J 4 bases short, with 18 bases between. The CDR3 totals 15 residues. The CDR3: CASRGTGWEGTEAFF. CDR3 nucleotide sequence: TGTGCCAGCAGGGGCACAGGGTGGGAGGGCACTGAAGCTTTCTTT.

This clonotype has more than one count but fewer than ten. The V and J genes are TRBV28 and TRBJ2-1; TRBD2 matches at 13 bases. Germline V gene lookup returns CDR1 MDHEN and CDR2 SYDVKM. CDR3 size: 15 residues. V lost 6 bases and J lost 10; bases outside the gene matches: 9. CDR3 coding DNA: TGTGCCAGCAGCCAACTAGCGGGAGGGCCGGAGGAGCAGTTCTTC. Its translation: CASSQLAGGPEEQFF.